This entry lists 8 T cell receptor beta chains sequenced from one sample in a study of OX40 agonist ivuxolimab in advanced cancers. Profiled with immunoSEQ multiplex PCR; TCRdb holds only in-frame clones, not every one. The sample holds 100,000 to 150,000 clones, 85% to 95% seen once. Sample: CD4+ or CD8+ T cells sorted from blood, taken in a trial of the OX40 agonist ivuxolimab. These receptors all stem from an adult with an advanced solid tumor such as melanoma, head and neck, liver or kidney cancer.

The genes are TRBV18 and TRBJ2-1, with TRBD2 matching 7 bases. V was clipped by 6 bases and J by 6 bases; unmatched bases: 23. The CDR3 is made up of 19 amino acids. The germline gives CDR1 KGHSH, CDR2 LQKENI. CDR3 DNA sequence: TGTGCCAGCTCTGTACTCTTAACGACAGCGGGAAATTTCGGCAATGAGCAGTTCTTC. This gives the protein CASSVLLTTAGNFGNEQFF.

The J gene is TRBJ2-1, the V gene TRBV18; D not certain. This CDR3 contains 14 residues. Germline CDR1 is KGHSH and CDR2 is LQKENI. V lost 3 bases and J 9 bases, leaving 15 bases between the germline ends. The CDR3 DNA sequence: TGTGCCAGCTCACCGGACCTTCTTTCGGGTGAGCAGTTCTTC. Translated, it gives CASSPDLLSGEQFF.

J is TRBJ2-7 and V is TRBV5-4; no definite D call. V shed 3 bases and J shed 3 bases, with 19 bases lying between them. The CDR3 is made up of 16 amino acids. The germline V gene encodes CDR1 SGHNT and CDR2 YYREEE (reference sequence). This CDR3 reads CASSSLVPGFGYEQYF. CDR3 coding DNA: TGTGCCAGCAGCTCCCTGGTCCCCGGCTTTGGCTACGAGCAGTACTTC.

This chain uses TRBV29-1 with TRBJ1-3, with TRBD1 as a possible D gene (5 bases). There are 16 residues in the CDR3. Trimming stripped 4 bases from V and 2 bases from J, with 18 bases between. Looked up from germline, CDR1 is SQVTM and CDR2 is ANQGSEA. CDR3 DNA: TGCAGCGTTGTGGGGGGGAACAGCTTCCCTGGAAACACCATATATTTT. As protein: CSVVGGNSFPGNTIYF.

V is TRBV11-2 and J is TRBJ1-4, with D unclear. Germline V gene lookup returns CDR1 SGHAT and CDR2 FQNNGV. The CDR3 loop spans 15 amino acids. V shed 1 base and J shed 4 bases, with 10 bases lying between them. Written as DNA, the CDR3 is TGTGCCAGCAGCTTAGGGGCAGATATTAATGAAAAACTGTTTTTT. It is translated as CASSLGADINEKLFF. The complete variable domain, with remaining parts taken from reference TRBV11-2 and TRBJ1-4, reads EAGVAQSPRYKIIEKRQSVAFWCNPISGHATLYWYQQILGQGPKLLIQFQNNGVVDDSQLPKDRFSAERLKGVDSTLKIQPAKLEDSAVYLCASSLGADINEKLFFGSGTQLSVL.

This CDR3 is CASSLGTGGSSEAFF. The CDR3 DNA sequence: TGTGCCAGCAGTTTGGGGACAGGGGGCAGCTCTGAAGCTTTCTTT. This chain joins TRBV28 and TRBJ1-1, with 12 bases identical to TRBD1. This CDR3 has 15 amino acids. V lost 3 bases and J lost 6; bases outside the gene matches: 5. Germline-derived CDR1 and CDR2 are MDHEN and SYDVKM. The full variable domain, in which reference TRBV28 and TRBJ1-1 provide the parts outside the CDR3, is DVKVTQSSRYLVKRTGEKVFLECVQDMDHENMFWYRQDPGLGLRLIYFSYDVKMKEKGDIPEGYSVSREKKERFSLILESASTNQTSMYLCASSLGTGGSSEAFFGQGTRLTVV.

This chain uses TRBV15 with TRBJ2-1, with a weak D call TRBD2 (6 bases). V dropped 8 bases and J dropped 10 bases, with 9 bases sitting between them. Germline assignment: CDR1 LNHNV and CDR2 YYDKDF (reference sequence). This CDR3 contains 10 residues. CDR3 sequence (DNA): TGTGCCACCGGTGGGGGGGAGCAGTTCTTC. Amino acids: CATGGGEQFF.

The chain uses TRBV6-5 and TRBJ1-2; no clear D. Germline V gene data show CDR1 as MNHEY and CDR2 as SVGAGI. The CDR3 runs to 16 residues. V was pared by 0 bases and J by 7 bases, with 18 bases between. The CDR3 nucleotides read TGTGCCAGCAGTTACTCTAAACAGCGGATACCGAGTGGCTACACCTTC. Translating gives CASSYSKQRIPSGYTF.